This T cell receptor (beta chain) appears in the sequencing data of a study of blood T cell repertoires in COVID-19. Study-wide background: Specimens from acute and convalescent COVID-19 originated in the United States, Italy and Spain. The analysed material was cDNA or gDNA that came from T cells, B-cell-depleted T cells, or PBMCs.

Method: immunoSEQ multiplex PCR; TCRdb's copy keeps in-frame clones and lacks some. The sample has 150,000 to 200,000 clones, more than 80% seen once; the top ten hold approximately 11%. Germline V gives CDR1 SGDLS, CDR2 YYNGEE. There are 14 residues in the CDR3. V lost 4 bases to trimming and J lost 6 bases, with 16 bases between them. The chain employs TRBV9 and TRBJ1-2; perhaps TRBD1 as D (5 bases). The sequencing sample was made of peripheral blood. This TCR derives from a human donor in a cohort sampled during active COVID-19. The CDR3 protein is CASSQAQGEDGYTF. DNA of the CDR3: TGTGCCAGCAGCCAAGCCCAGGGTGAGGATGGCTACACCTTC. The full variable domain, its missing parts supplied by reference TRBV9 and TRBJ1-2, is DSGVTQTPKHLITATGQRVTLRCSPRSGDLSVYWYQQSLDQGLQFLIQYYNGEERAKGNILERFSAQQFPDLHSELNLSSLELGDSALYFCASSQAQGEDGYTFGSGTRLTVV.